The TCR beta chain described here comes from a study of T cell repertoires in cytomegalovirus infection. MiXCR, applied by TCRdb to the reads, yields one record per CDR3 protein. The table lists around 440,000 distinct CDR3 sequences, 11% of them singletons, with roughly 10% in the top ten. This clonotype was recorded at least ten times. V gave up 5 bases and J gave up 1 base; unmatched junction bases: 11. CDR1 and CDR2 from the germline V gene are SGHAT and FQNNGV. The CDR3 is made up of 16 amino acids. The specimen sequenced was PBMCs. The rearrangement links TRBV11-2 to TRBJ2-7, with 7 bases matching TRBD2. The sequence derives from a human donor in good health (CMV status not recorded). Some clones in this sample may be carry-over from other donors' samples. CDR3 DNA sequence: TGTGCCAGCAGCCCCCGACTAGCCAGGGAATCCTACGAGCAGTACTTC. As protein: CASSPRLARESYEQYF. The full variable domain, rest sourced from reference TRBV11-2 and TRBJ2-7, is EAGVAQSPRYKIIEKRQSVAFWCNPISGHATLYWYQQILGQGPKLLIQFQNNGVVDDSQLPKDRFSAERLKGVDSTLKIQPAKLEDSAVYLCASSPRLARESYEQYFGPGTRLTVT.